This T cell receptor beta chain is drawn from a study of cytomegalovirus exposure and HLA in healthy donors. Study conclusions and caveats: Sequencing artifact likely explains a cluster of highly shared sequence variants. The investigators catalogued 150 to 200 TCR beta chains as cytomegalovirus-associated.

60 Vbeta and 13 Jbeta primers were used in PCR. Produced via immunoSEQ multiplex PCR; TCRdb's table is partial and in-frame only. The table lists some 120,000 clones, about 73% of them singletons. On this clone: What it recognizes is unknown.

Trimming at V came to 0 bases and at J to 11 bases, leaving 5 bases not matched to a gene. From germline, CDR1 is MNHEY and CDR2 SVGAGI. The CDR3 has 13 amino acids. Sequenced material: PBMCs. This sequence was found in a woman aged 40 to 49 in good health and CMV-seronegative. The chain employs TRBV6-5 and TRBJ2-5; 8 bases are shared with TRBD1. The CDR3 coding sequence is TGTGCCAGCAGTTACTCTGGACAGGGAGAGCAGTACTTC. Its translation is CASSYSGQGEQYF.